This TCR beta chain was identified during a study of shared clonotypes between healthy human individuals. Study results and limitations: Estimated clonotype richness was generally higher in naive than memory subsets. In contrast to clonotypes shared by all four donors, non-shared clonotypes had lower generation probabilities.

In regard to this clone: Its antigen is undetermined.

V was clipped by 10 bases and J by 5 bases, with 24 bases between them. CDR3 length: 16 residues. Germline V gives CDR1 WSHSY, CDR2 SAAADI. Nashville, Tennessee was home to all donors, each a Caucasian adult. The assay was immunoSEQ multiplex PCR, and TCRdb's table has in-frame clones only and misses some. This repertoire shows some 1,600,000 clones, 95% to 99% found once; its top ten account for 0.4% to 0.55%. The sequencing input was naive CD4+ T cells sorted from blood. This sample's subset: CD45RA+ positively selected. The TCR originated in a man aged 25-40 years in good health. The V call is TRBV10-2, the J call TRBJ1-5; D unclear. CDR3 DNA: TGCGCCACGAAGGAATCCGGAGCAGGTCTTTATCAGCCCCAGCATTTT. Translated: CATKESGAGLYQPQHF.